This T cell receptor (beta chain) appears in the sequencing data of a study of tumor-infiltrating lymphocytes in primary liver carcinoma. Study context: Those sampled were patients whose primary liver carcinoma was treated by surgical resection. Donors had hepatocellular carcinoma or combined HCC and intrahepatic cholangiocarcinoma.

Trimming stripped 0 bases from V and 0 bases from J, with 10 bases between. The CDR3 has 16 amino acids. Germline-derived CDR1 and CDR2 are WNHNN and SYGVQD (reference sequence). In addition to blood RNA drawn from unsorted whole blood, germline DNA was extracted. A word on this clonotype: As yet, its antigen is unknown.

With a constant-region primer, TCR beta cDNA was made from around 530 ng of total RNA. Employing slightly modified ARM-PCR, three nested multiplex PCR rounds were run, and these gave rise to the TCR beta libraries. The first two PCR rounds used TRBV1-TRBV30 forward primers with a C-beta reverse primer, around 10 cycles each. TCRdb called the multiplex PCR reads again in MiXCR, with one record for every CDR3 protein. The repertoire has more than 150,000 distinct CDR3 sequences, 50% to 75% of them found once; the top ten carry around three quarters. General observations from the study: Blood had a significantly lower top-250-clone fraction than tumors did (p = 0.039).

The TCR sequence derives from a man aged 35 to 55 with primary liver carcinoma and hepatitis B virus infection. This chain links TRBV10-1 with TRBJ2-3; D unclear. The sequenced sample was peripheral blood. CDR3 nucleotides: TGCGCCAGCAGTGAGTCTGGCGGAGCTAGCACAGATACGCAGTATTTT. Translated, it gives CASSESGGASTDTQYF.